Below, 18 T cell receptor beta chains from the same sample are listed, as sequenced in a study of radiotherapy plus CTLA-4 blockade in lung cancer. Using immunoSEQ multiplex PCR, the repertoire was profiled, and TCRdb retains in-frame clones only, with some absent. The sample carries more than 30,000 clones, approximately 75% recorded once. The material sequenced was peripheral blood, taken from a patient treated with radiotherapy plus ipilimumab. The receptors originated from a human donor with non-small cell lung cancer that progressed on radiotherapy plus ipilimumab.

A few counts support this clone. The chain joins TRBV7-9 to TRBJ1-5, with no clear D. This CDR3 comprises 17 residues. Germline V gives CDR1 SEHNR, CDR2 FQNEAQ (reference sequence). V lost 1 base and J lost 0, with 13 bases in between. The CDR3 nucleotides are TGTGCCAGCAGCTTAGGAGGTGGAGCCTATAGCAATCAGCCCCAGCATTTT. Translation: CASSLGGGAYSNQPQHF.

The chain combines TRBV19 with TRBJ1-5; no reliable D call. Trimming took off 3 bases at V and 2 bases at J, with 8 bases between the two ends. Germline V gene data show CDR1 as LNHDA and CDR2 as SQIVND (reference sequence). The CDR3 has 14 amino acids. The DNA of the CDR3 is TGTGCCAGTAGTATTACCCAGGGCAATCAGCCCCAGCATTTT. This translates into CASSITQGNQPQHF.

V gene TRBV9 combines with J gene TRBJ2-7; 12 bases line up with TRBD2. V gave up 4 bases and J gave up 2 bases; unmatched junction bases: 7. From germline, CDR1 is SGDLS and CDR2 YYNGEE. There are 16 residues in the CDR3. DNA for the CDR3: TGTGCCAGCAGCCGACTAGCGGGGGCATCTACCTACGAGCAGTACTTC. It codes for CASSRLAGASTYEQYF.

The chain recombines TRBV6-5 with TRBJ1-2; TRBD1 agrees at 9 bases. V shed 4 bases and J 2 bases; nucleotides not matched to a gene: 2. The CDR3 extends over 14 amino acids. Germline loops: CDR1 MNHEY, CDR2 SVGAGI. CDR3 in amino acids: CASSSGQGNYGYTF. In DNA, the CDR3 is TGTGCCAGCAGTTCCGGACAGGGGAACTATGGCTACACCTTC.

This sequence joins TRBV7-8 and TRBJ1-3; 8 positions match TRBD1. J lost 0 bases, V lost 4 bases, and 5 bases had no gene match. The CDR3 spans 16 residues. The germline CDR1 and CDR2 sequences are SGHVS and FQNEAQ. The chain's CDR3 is CASSSRTGPSGNTIYF. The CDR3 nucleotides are TGTGCCAGCAGCTCTCGGACAGGGCCCTCTGGAAACACCATATATTTT.

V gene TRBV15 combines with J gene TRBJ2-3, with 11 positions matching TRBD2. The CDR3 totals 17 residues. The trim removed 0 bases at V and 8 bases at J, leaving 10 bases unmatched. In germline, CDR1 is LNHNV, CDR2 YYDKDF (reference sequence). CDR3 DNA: TGTGCCACCAGCAGAGATTATTTAGCGGGGGGGCGAGGTACGCAGTATTTT. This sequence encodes CATSRDYLAGGRGTQYF.

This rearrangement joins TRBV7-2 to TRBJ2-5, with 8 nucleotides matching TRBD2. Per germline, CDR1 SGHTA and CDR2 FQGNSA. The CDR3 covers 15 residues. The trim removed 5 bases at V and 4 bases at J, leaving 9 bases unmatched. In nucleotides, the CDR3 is TGTGCCAGCAGCCCGACTAGCGTCGGTGTAGAGACCCAGTACTTC. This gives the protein CASSPTSVGVETQYF.

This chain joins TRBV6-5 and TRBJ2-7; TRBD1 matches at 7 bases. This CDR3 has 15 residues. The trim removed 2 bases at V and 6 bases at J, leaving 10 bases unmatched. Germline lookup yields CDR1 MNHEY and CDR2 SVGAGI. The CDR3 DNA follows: TGTGCCAGCAGTTACGCCGACAGGGTTGCGAGCGAGCAGTACTTC. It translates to CASSYADRVASEQYF.

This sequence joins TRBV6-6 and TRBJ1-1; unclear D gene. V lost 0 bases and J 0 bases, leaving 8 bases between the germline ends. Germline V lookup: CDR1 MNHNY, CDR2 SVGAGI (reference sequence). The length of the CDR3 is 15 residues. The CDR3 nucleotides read TGTGCCAGCAGTTACTCACACAGAATGAACACTGAAGCTTTCTTT. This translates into CASSYSHRMNTEAFF.

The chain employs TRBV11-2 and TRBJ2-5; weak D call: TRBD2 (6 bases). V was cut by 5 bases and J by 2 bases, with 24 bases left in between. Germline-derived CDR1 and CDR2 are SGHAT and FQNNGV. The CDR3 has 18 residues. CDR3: CASSQGFGGGSRQETQYF. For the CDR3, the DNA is TGTGCCAGCAGCCAGGGCTTTGGGGGAGGCAGTCGGCAAGAGACCCAGTACTTC.

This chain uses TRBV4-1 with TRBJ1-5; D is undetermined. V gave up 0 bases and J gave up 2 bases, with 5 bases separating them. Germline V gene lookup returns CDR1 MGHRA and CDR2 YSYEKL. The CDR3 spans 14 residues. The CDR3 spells CASSQESGNQPQHF. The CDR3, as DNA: TGCGCCAGCAGCCAAGAGAGTGGCAATCAGCCCCAGCATTTT.

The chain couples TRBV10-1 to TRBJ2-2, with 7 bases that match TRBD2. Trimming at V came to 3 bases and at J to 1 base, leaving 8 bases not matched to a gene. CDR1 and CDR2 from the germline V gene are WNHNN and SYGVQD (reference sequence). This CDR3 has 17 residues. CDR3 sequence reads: CASSDGGLVENTGELFF. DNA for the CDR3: TGCGCCAGCAGTGATGGCGGACTAGTTGAGAACACCGGGGAGCTGTTTTTT.

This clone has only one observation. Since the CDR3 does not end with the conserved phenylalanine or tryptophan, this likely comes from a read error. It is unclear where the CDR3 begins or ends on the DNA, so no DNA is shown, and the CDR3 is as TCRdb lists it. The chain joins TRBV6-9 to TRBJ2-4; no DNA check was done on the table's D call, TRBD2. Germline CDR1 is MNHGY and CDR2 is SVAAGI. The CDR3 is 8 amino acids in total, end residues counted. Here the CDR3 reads CASSFLGP.

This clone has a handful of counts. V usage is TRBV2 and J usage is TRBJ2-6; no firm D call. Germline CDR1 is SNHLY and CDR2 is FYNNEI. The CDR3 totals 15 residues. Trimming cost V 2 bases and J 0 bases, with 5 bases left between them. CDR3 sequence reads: CASSEQVSGANVLTF. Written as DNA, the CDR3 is TGTGCCAGCAGTGAACAGGTCTCTGGGGCCAACGTCCTGACTTTC.

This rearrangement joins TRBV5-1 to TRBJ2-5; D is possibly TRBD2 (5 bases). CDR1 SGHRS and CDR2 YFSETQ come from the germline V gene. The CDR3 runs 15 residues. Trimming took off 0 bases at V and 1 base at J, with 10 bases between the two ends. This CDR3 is CASSLASGSQETQYF. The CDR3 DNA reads TGCGCCAGCAGCTTGGCCTCGGGGAGCCAAGAGACCCAGTACTTC.

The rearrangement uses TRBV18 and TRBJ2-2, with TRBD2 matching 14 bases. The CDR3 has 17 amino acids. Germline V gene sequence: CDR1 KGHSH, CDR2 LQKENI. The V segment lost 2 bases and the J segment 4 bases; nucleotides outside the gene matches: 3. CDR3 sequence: CASSPDGLAGGTGELFF. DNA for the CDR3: TGTGCCAGCTCACCAGACGGACTAGCGGGGGGCACCGGGGAGCTGTTTTTT.

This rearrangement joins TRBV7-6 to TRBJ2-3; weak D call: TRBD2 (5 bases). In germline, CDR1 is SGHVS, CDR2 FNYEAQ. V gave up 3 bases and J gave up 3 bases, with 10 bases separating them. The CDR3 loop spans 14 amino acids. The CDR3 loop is CASSFREGTDTQYF. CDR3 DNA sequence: TGTGCCAGCAGCTTCCGTGAGGGAACAGATACGCAGTATTTT. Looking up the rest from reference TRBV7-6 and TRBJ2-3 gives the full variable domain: GAGVSQSPRYKVTKRGQDVALRCDPISGHVSLYWYRQALGQGPEFLTYFNYEAQQDKSGLPNDRFSAERPEGSISTLTIQRTEQRDSAMYRCASSFREGTDTQYFGPGTRLTVL.

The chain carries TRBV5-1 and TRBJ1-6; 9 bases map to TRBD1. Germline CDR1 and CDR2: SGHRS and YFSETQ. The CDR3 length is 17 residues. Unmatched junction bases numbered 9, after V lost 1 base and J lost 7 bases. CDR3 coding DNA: TGCGCCAGCAGCTTGATATTTCGGGACAGGGCAAATTCACCCCTCCACTTT. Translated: CASSLIFRDRANSPLHF. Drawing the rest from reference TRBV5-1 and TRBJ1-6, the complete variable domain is KAGVTQTPRYLIKTRGQQVTLSCSPISGHRSVSWYQQTPGQGLQFLFEYFSETQRNKGNFPGRFSGRQFSNSRSEMNVSTLELGDSALYLCASSLIFRDRANSPLHFGNGTRLTVT.